Reported below is one T cell receptor beta chain. Its antigen remains unidentified. The CDR3 runs to 17 residues. From germline, CDR1 is ENHRY and CDR2 SYGVKD. J lost 3 bases, V lost 6 bases, and 9 bases had no gene match. Regarding donors, all were healthy bone marrow donors. The data are from a study of cytomegalovirus exposure and HLA in healthy donors. Study as a whole: Earlier work reported approximately 110 million unique TCR beta sequences from about 170 million T cells.

Study-wide results and limits: Indistinguishable V segments such as TRBV6-2 and TRBV6-3 were excluded. Within an earlier analysis, most TCR beta V segments proved productive either about 90% or about 30% of the time.

The PCR made use of 60 Vbeta and 13 Jbeta primers. The data were produced by immunoSEQ multiplex PCR, yet TCRdb's version contains in-frame clones alone and is incomplete. The table records under 200,000 clones, around 74% of them present only once. The sequencing input was PBMCs. The J gene is TRBJ2-3, the V gene TRBV10-3, with TRBD2 matching 13 bases. This TCR was recovered from a female donor in good health and CMV-seronegative. The DNA of the CDR3 is TGTGCCATCAGCCGGACTAGCGGGAGTCTCAGGACAGATACGCAGTATTTT. Translation gives CAISRTSGSLRTDTQYF.